The rows below give T cell receptor beta chains drawn from one sample of a study of early stage breast cancer tumors. Clones were sequenced by immunoSEQ multiplex PCR, and TCRdb holds only the in-frame ones, with some missing. In the table there are tens of thousands of clones, around 70% of which are singletons. The sequencing sample was made of blood. All receptors derive from a person in their fifties or sixties with breast cancer. Each CDR3 is given with its conserved first and last residue. Each record gives: D gene, clone size, J gene, V gene, CDR3 DNA, CDR3 protein. A D gene is named only where the DNA matches it firmly. Clone size appears in some rows only: once, few, many, or a class for an expanded clone.

. | . | TRBJ1-5 | TRBV9 | TGTGCCAGCAGCCCACAGGGTATCGGCAATCAGCCCCAGCATTTT | CASSPQGIGNQPQHF
TRBD1 | . | TRBJ1-2 | TRBV27 | TGTGCCAGCAGTTCCTTGGACAGGGTCTATGGCTACACCTTC | CASSSLDRVYGYTF
. | . | TRBJ1-5 | TRBV7-4 | TGTGCCAGCAGCCGGAGACCTGAAAATAGCAATCAGCCCCAGCATTTT | CASSRRPENSNQPQHF
TRBD1 | . | TRBJ2-1 | TRBV6-5 | TGTGCCAGCAGTTACTCGACAGGGGGCTCCTACAATGAGCAGTTCTTC | CASSYSTGGSYNEQFF
TRBD2 | . | TRBJ2-2 | TRBV7-2 | TGTGCCAGCAGCTTAGGGGGGCCCCAGCGGGGGACCGGGGAGCTGTTTTTT | CASSLGGPQRGTGELFF
. | . | TRBJ1-3 | TRBV30 | TGTGCCGCTCTGAGGTCACTCTCTGGAAACACCATATATTTT | CAALRSLSGNTIYF
. | . | TRBJ1-1 | TRBV18 | TGTGCCAGCTCGAGGGACACGGTGAACACTGAAGCTTTCTTT | CASSRDTVNTEAFF
. | . | TRBJ1-3 | TRBV29-1 | TGCAGCGTTGCCGGGACACCCGGAAACACCATATATTTT | CSVAGTPGNTIYF
TRBD2 | . | TRBJ2-5 | TRBV7-2 | TGTGCCAGCAGCTTAGGTAGTAGCGGGGGCCAAGAGACCCAGTACTTC | CASSLGSSGGQETQYF
. | . | TRBJ2-7 | TRBV7-9 | TGTGCCAGCAGCTTAGAGAGGTCGGGATACGAGCAGTACTTC | CASSLERSGYEQYF
. | . | TRBJ2-1 | TRBV9 | TGTGCCAGCAGCGTAGCTCGCGAGAGGGCCGTGGGTGAGCAGTTCTTC | CASSVARERAVGEQFF
. | once | TRBJ2-3 | TRBV11-3 | TGTGCCAGCAGCCTAAACTCAGGGAGGACAGATACGCAGTATTTT | CASSLNSGRTDTQYF
TRBD2 | . | TRBJ2-5 | TRBV13 | TGTGCCAGCAGCTTTAGCGGGGGAGGACGAGAGACCCAGTACTTC | CASSFSGGGRETQYF
. | . | TRBJ1-1 | TRBV30 | TGTGCCTGGAGTGTCGGGGAGCTGAACACTGAAGCTTTCTTT | CAWSVGELNTEAFF
. | . | TRBJ2-1 | TRBV1 | TGCACCAGCAGTACGGACAGGGGGGTTTATGAGCAGTTCTTC | CTSSTDRGVYEQFF
. | . | TRBJ2-2 | TRBV7-7 | TGTGCTAGCAGCTCTGTACTAGCCGGAGGAACCGGGGAGCTGTTTTTT | CASSSVLAGGTGELFF
. | . | TRBJ1-1 | TRBV27 | TGTGCCAGCAGTTTTACGGGGAACACTGAAGCTTTCTTT | CASSFTGNTEAFF
. | . | TRBJ2-7 | TRBV14 | TGTGCCAGCAGCCGGGCCAAACGGAGGGGCCAGACCTACGAGCAGTACTTC | CASSRAKRRGQTYEQYF
. | . | TRBJ1-1 | TRBV5-6 | TGTGCCAGCAGCTTTGGCAGGGCAGAAGCTTTCTTT | CASSFGRAEAFF
. | . | TRBJ1-1 | TRBV13 | TGTGCCAGCAGCTCCCCAGTGGGCCGGATGAACACTGAAGCTTTCTTT | CASSSPVGRMNTEAFF
. | . | TRBJ1-2 | TRBV14 | TGTGCCAGCAGCCAAGAAGGAGGGGCCGGCTACACCTTC | CASSQEGGAGYTF
. | . | TRBJ1-3 | TRBV11-3 | TGTGCCAGCAGCTTGGGGAGCTCTGGAAACACCATATATTTT | CASSLGSSGNTIYF
TRBD1 | . | TRBJ1-4 | TRBV5-6 | TGTGCCAGCAGCCCAGGGACAGGGTTGCTAACTAATGAAAAACTGTTTTTT | CASSPGTGLLTNEKLFF
TRBD1 | . | TRBJ2-3 | TRBV18 | TGTGCCAGCTCACCTAACGTTTTAACTTTCGGGACAGGGATTGCAGATACGCAGTATTTT | CASSPNVLTFGTGIADTQYF
TRBD1 | . | TRBJ1-5 | TRBV2 | TGTGCCAGCAGCCCAGGACAGGGGGCAAGTCAGCCCCAGCATTTT | CASSPGQGASQPQHF
. | . | TRBJ2-3 | TRBV27 | TGTGCCAGCAGTTTATATCTAGTTTGGGATACGCAGTATTTT | CASSLYLVWDTQYF
. | . | TRBJ1-4 | TRBV30 | TGTGCCTGGAGTGTACAGGCAGGGTCTAATGAAAAACTGTTTTTT | CAWSVQAGSNEKLFF
TRBD1 | . | TRBJ1-5 | TRBV19 | TGTGCCAGTACCGGGGGGACAGGGAGGCTTCAGCCCCAGCATTTT | CASTGGTGRLQPQHF
TRBD1 | . | TRBJ1-1 | TRBV5-6 | TGTGCCAGCAGCTTGGAGAGTCCCGGGACAGCGAACACTGAAGCTTTCTTT | CASSLESPGTANTEAFF
TRBD1 | . | TRBJ1-2 | TRBV5-1 | TGCGCCAGCAGCTTGGGGGACAGGCCAAAGTTAACCTATGGCTACACCTTC | CASSLGDRPKLTYGYTF
TRBD1 | . | TRBJ2-2 | TRBV5-4 | TGTGCCAGCAGCCGGACAGGCCCCGGGGAGCTGTTTTTT | CASSRTGPGELFF
TRBD2 | . | TRBJ2-7 | TRBV18 | TGTGCCAGCTCACACGCCTATAGCGGGAGGGGTACCTACGAGCAGTACTTC | CASSHAYSGRGTYEQYF
TRBD2 | few | TRBJ2-1 | TRBV15 | TGTGCCACCAGCAGAGAGGCTAGCGGAGCTAATGAGCAGTTCTTC | CATSREASGANEQFF
TRBD2 | . | TRBJ2-3 | TRBV10-3 | TGTGCCATCCGGGGGGATTACGACGATACGCAGTATTTT | CAIRGDYDDTQYF
TRBD2 | . | TRBJ2-3 | TRBV27 | TGTGCCAGCAGTTGTCCCCCCGGGGACTACCCTCGGACGCAGTATTTT | CASSCPPGDYPRTQYF
. | . | TRBJ2-1 | TRBV7-9 | TGTGCCAGCAGCCCCGGGACTGGTGGATACAATGAGCAGTTCTTC | CASSPGTGGYNEQFF
TRBD2 | . | TRBJ2-3 | TRBV4-3 | TGCGCCAGCAGCCACCAACTAGCGGGGGGCAGCACAGATACGCAGTATTTT | CASSHQLAGGSTDTQYF
. | . | TRBJ1-2 | TRBV29-1 | TGCAGCGTGATCTTCGACAGCTATGGCTACACCTTC | CSVIFDSYGYTF
TRBD2 | . | TRBJ2-1 | TRBV7-2 | TGTGCCAGCAGTTTAGAGGGTGCGGGGGGCCCCTACAATGAGCAGTTCTTC | CASSLEGAGGPYNEQFF
TRBD2 | . | TRBJ2-5 | TRBV5-4 | TGTGCCAGCAGCACGGGACTAGTGGAGACCCAGTACTTC | CASSTGLVETQYF